This T cell receptor (beta chain) was found in a study of T cells in Graves' hyperthyroidism and ophthalmopathy. Notes on the study in general: Researchers found most expanded thyroid clonotypes above 0.001 in blood as well.

This clonotype showed up just a few times. Its target is not known. The CDR3 sequence is 13 residues long. Germline CDR1 and CDR2: WSHSY and SAAADI. V gave up 3 bases and J gave up 3 bases, with 8 bases separating them. Blood was drawn at first hyperthyroidism diagnosis, before any ophthalmopathy symptoms. This sample holds PBMCs from roughly 10 ml fresh peripheral blood. Authors of the study amplified TCR beta CDR3 regions from RNA transcripts. First-round RT-PCR targeting the TCR CDR3 was performed with the HTBI primer set. MiXCR, run by TCRdb on the multiplex PCR reads, gives a single entry per CDR3 protein. The sample includes fewer than 900,000 distinct CDR3 sequences, under 20% of them seen just once.

This clonotype was obtained from a woman between 50 and 59 years old with Graves' hyperthyroidism that later progressed to Graves' ophthalmopathy. The sequenced sample consisted of blood. The V and J genes are TRBV10-2 and TRBJ1-1, with a weak D call TRBD1 (6 bases). CDR3 residues: CASSEPGDTEAFF. The DNA of the CDR3 is TGCGCCAGCAGTGAACCAGGGGACACTGAAGCTTTCTTT.